The present TCR beta chain was sequenced within a study of molecular identifiers for immune sequencing clone quantification. One entry per CDR3 protein, called by TCRdb with MiXCR from the PCR reads. The profile covers 300,000 to 400,000 distinct CDR3 sequences, with roughly 24% appearing a single time and about 0.73% taken by the ten largest. The CDR3 has 11 residues. Germline loops: CDR1 MNHEY, CDR2 SVGEGT. V was cut by 2 bases and J by 12 bases, with 9 bases left in between. The receptor was derived from a human donor in good health. Some libraries in this study had Jurkat cell RNA spiked in. Sequenced input: naive CD8+ T cells from blood, with Jurkat cell RNA spiked in. Subset: FACS-sorted CD8+CD4-CCR7+CD45RA+ naive T cells. V usage is TRBV6-2 or TRBV6-3 and J usage is TRBJ2-3; D call uncertain. CDR3 residues: CASSYGGIQYF. In DNA form, the CDR3 reads TGTGCCAGCAGTTACGGTGGTATACAGTATTTT.